The 5 T cell receptor beta chains below all came from one sample that was sequenced in a study of tissue T cells after allogeneic stem cell transplantation. Repertoires were generated with immunoSEQ multiplex PCR, while TCRdb's copy carries only in-frame clones and drops some. The repertoire has 48,000 or so clones, roughly four fifths of them found once; the top ten carry roughly 0.7%. Sequencing was done on a sample of sorted cells pooled from one or two spleens. These receptor sequences come from a pool of C57BL/6 mice in good health.

Notes on this clone: Genes and germline come from the mouse. The read ends 1 residue shy of where the CDR3 ends; the end is completed using the germline J gene. This chain links TRBV13-2 with TRBJ2-5, with 9 bases fitting TRBD1. Losses at the gene ends were 2 bases for V and 5 bases for J; bases not matched to a gene: 3. The CDR3 extends over 14 amino acids. In germline, CDR1 is NNHNN, CDR2 SYGAGS (reference sequence). The part of the CDR3 DNA that was read is TGTGCCAGCGGTGACTCGGACAGGGGAGACACCCAGTAC. Protein product: CASGDSDRGDTQY. The entire CDR3 protein reads CASGDSDRGDTQYF.

Remarks on this clone: Gene and germline names: mouse. The DNA ends 1 residue before the CDR3 does, and the rest of the CDR3 is filled in from the germline J gene. The chain uses TRBV13-3 and TRBJ2-1; a possible D gene is TRBD2 (6 bases). Trimming shortened V by 1 base and J by 3 bases, and 11 bases separated the two germline ends. Germline loops: CDR1 NNHDY, CDR2 SYVADS. This CDR3 spans 15 amino acids. The sequenced part of the CDR3 DNA is TGTGCCAGCAGTGATTTCCGGGGGGTCTATGCTGAGCAGTTC. Amino acid sequence: CASSDFRGVYAEQF. The CDR3 reads in full as CASSDFRGVYAEQFF.

With regard to this clone: Germline and genes: mouse. The DNA ends 1 residue before the CDR3 does, and the rest of the CDR3 is filled in from the germline J gene. The chain links TRBV19 to TRBJ1-6; tentatively, D is TRBD1 (5 bases). TRBJ1-6 counts as an open reading frame of uncertain function. V was shortened by 3 bases and J by 5 bases, with 6 bases between the two germline ends. Germline-derived CDR1 and CDR2 are FNHDT and SITEND (reference sequence). CDR3 length: 13 amino acids. The CDR3 is CASSRQNNSPLYF. Partial CDR3 DNA: TGTGCCAGCAGTAGACAGAATAATTCGCCCCTCTAC.

Of note for this clone: Gene names denote mouse genes. The read finishes 1 residue shy of the CDR3 end, and the germline J gene is used to complete it. J is TRBJ1-2 and V is TRBV1, with a weak D call TRBD1 (5 bases). Germline assignment: CDR1 NSQYPW and CDR2 LRSPGD (reference sequence). The CDR3 spans 13 residues. V was pared by 3 bases and J by 2 bases, with 7 bases between. CDR3 region: CTCSAAGNSDYTF. CDR3 bases read: TGCACCTGCAGTGCCGCAGGGAACTCCGACTACACC.

This clone was recorded a few times. Here the gene names and germline are mouse. The read ends 1 residue early relative to the CDR3; the germline J gene fills the gap. V usage is TRBV5 and J usage is TRBJ2-7; 10 nucleotides match TRBD2. V gave up 4 bases and J gave up 7 bases; unmatched junction bases: 7. The CDR3 is 14 residues long. CDR1 and CDR2 from the germline V gene are LGHNA and YNLKQL (reference sequence). Incomplete CDR3 DNA: TGTGCCAGCAGCCCCCTGGGGGGGCGCGGGGAACAGTAC. Protein product: CASSPLGGRGEQY. The full CDR3 reads CASSPLGGRGEQYF.